This TCR beta chain was sequenced for a study of blood T cell repertoires in COVID-19. Turning to the study itself: Samples of COVID-19 (acute and convalescent) were obtained from the United States, Italy and Spain. Sources were T cells, B-cell-depleted T cells, or PBMCs; the material itself was cDNA or gDNA.

Looked up from germline, CDR1 is MNHEY and CDR2 is SMNVEV (reference sequence). V was cut by 2 bases and J by 6 bases, with 3 bases left in between. This CDR3 has 11 amino acids. Original processing notes: Nucleated cell counts were estimated from reference gene primer amplification. Libraries were prepared by immunoSEQ multiplex PCR; TCRdb keeps only in-frame clonotypes and omits some of them. V, J and clone size derive from that table, while D and trimming were established from the DNA sequence. The table records approximately 110,000 clones, around 81% of them present only once. The rearrangement uses TRBV27 and TRBJ2-3; D is ambiguous. The sequencing input was peripheral blood. This sequence was found in a human donor in a cohort sampled during active or convalescent COVID-19. CDR3 region: CASSLRDTQYF. CDR3 DNA sequence: TGTGCCAGCAGTTTACGGGATACGCAGTATTTT.